This entry is about one TCR beta chain. This sample is drawn from a study of blood T cell repertoires in COVID-19. The overall study: The United States, Italy and Spain supplied acute and convalescent COVID-19 samples.

TCRdb keeps only in-frame clones here, not all; method: immunoSEQ multiplex PCR. Of 60,000 to 80,000 clones in the sample, 70% to 90% were seen once. The V end was cut by 3 bases, the J end by 5 bases, with 13 bases between. Germline lookup yields CDR1 ENHRY and CDR2 SYGVKD. The CDR3 is 14 amino acids. Input material: PBMCs or T cells enriched from blood (not recorded which). The chain employs TRBV10-3 and TRBJ2-5, with D possibly being TRBD1 (6 bases). The TCR was taken from a woman aged 40 to 50 with acute COVID-19. The CDR3 is CAISDLGALETQYF. The CDR3 nucleotides read TGTGCCATCAGTGACCTGGGGGCTTTGGAGACCCAGTACTTC.